One sample yielded the 3 T cell receptor beta chains listed below, sequenced in a study of blood T cells in healthy people across ages. Through a sample-barcoded 5' primer and a J-beta primer mix, a second PCR was run for about 6 to 12 cycles. TCRdb analysed the 5' RACE reads with MiXCR anew, one entry per CDR3 protein. The table lists 1.5 million to 2 million distinct CDR3 sequences, 28% of them singletons. The sample taken for sequencing was blood. Receptor source: a woman in her 30s in good health.

There are a few counts of this clonotype. As DNA, the CDR3 is TGTGCCATCAGTGAGTCGGGCCGGGAGGGCACAGATACGCAGTATTTT. Translating it yields CAISESGREGTDTQYF. This rearrangement joins TRBV10-3 to TRBJ2-3, with 7 bases that match TRBD2. The junction had 4 bases not matched to a gene; V was cut back by 0 bases and J by 1 base. Germline CDR1 ENHRY, CDR2 SYGVKD. The CDR3 has 16 amino acids.

There are a few counts of this clonotype. J is TRBJ2-2 and V is TRBV4-2; 9 bases are a match to TRBD1. The junction had 8 bases not matched to a gene; V was cut back by 2 bases and J by 4 bases. The CDR3 consists of 17 residues. Per germline, CDR1 LGHNA and CDR2 YNFKEQ. CDR3 in DNA: TGTGCCAGCAGCCAACACCCCGGGACAGGGTCCACCGGGGAGCTGTTTTTT. It translates to CASSQHPGTGSTGELFF.

This clonotype was seen ten or more times. This rearrangement joins TRBV24-1 to TRBJ2-1; 7 nucleotides agree with TRBD2. The CDR3 consists of 16 residues. Germline loops: CDR1 KGHDR, CDR2 SFDVKD. The trim removed 2 bases at V and 1 base at J, leaving 4 bases unmatched. CDR3 loop: CATSDSTSVSYNEQFF. The CDR3 region has the DNA TGTGCCACCAGTGATTCTACTAGCGTTTCCTACAATGAGCAGTTCTTC.